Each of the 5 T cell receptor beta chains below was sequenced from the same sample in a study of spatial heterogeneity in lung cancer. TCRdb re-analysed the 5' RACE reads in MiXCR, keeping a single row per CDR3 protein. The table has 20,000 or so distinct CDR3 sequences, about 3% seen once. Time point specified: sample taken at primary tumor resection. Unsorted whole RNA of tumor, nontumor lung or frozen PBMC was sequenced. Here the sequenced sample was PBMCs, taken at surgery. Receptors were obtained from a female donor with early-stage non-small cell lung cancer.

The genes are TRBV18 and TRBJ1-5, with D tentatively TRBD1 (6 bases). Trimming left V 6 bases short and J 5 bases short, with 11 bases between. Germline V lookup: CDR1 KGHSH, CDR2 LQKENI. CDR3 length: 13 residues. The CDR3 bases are TGTGCCAGCTCCAAATCAGGGGATCAGCCCCAGCATTTT. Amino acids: CASSKSGDQPQHF. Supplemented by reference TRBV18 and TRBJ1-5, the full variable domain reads NAGVMQNPRHLVRRRGQEARLRCSPMKGHSHVYWYRQLPEEGLKFMVYLQKENIIDESGMPKERFSAEFPKEGPSILRIQQVVRGDSAAYFCASSKSGDQPQHFGDGTRLSIL.

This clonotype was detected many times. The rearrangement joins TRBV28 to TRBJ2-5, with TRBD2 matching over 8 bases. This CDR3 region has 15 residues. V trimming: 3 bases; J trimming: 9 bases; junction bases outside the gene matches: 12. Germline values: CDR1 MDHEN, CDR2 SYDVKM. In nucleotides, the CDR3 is TGTGCCAGCAGTTTCTTCCAGCGGGAGACTCGTTCCCAGTACTTC. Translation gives CASSFFQRETRSQYF.

CDR3 residues: CASSPGQWGYNEQFF. The CDR3, as DNA: TGTGCCAGCAGCCCCGGACAGTGGGGATACAATGAGCAGTTCTTC. The rearrangement links TRBV7-9 to TRBJ2-1, with D possibly TRBD1 on 6 matching bases. The CDR3 consists of 15 residues. Germline-derived CDR1 and CDR2 are SEHNR and FQNEAQ (reference sequence). Trimming pared 5 bases from V and 4 bases from J, leaving 15 bases between. Supplemented by reference TRBV7-9 and TRBJ2-1, the full variable domain reads DTGVSQNPRHKITKRGQNVTFRCDPISEHNRLYWYRQTLGQGPEFLTYFQNEAQLEKSRLLSDRFSAERPKGSFSTLEIQRTEQGDSAMYLCASSPGQWGYNEQFFGPGTRLTVL.

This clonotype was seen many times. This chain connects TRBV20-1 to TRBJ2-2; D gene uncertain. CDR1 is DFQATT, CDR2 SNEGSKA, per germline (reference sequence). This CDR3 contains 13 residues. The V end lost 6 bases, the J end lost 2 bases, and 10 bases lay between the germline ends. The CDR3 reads CSAEPLNTGELFF. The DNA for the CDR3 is TGCAGTGCCGAACCTCTCAACACCGGGGAGCTGTTTTTT.

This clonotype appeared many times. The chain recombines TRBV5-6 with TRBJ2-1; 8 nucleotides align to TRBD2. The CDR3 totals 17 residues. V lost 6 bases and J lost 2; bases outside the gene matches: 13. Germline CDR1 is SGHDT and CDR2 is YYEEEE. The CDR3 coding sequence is TGTGCCAGCACAGCCCTGGTAGCGGGGTCCACCTACAATGAGCAGTTCTTC. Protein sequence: CASTALVAGSTYNEQFF. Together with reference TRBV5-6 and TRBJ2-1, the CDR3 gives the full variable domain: DAGVTQSPTHLIKTRGQQVTLRCSPKSGHDTVSWYQQALGQGPQFIFQYYEEEERQRGNFPDRFSGHQFPNYSSELNVNALLLGDSALYLCASTALVAGSTYNEQFFGPGTRLTVL.